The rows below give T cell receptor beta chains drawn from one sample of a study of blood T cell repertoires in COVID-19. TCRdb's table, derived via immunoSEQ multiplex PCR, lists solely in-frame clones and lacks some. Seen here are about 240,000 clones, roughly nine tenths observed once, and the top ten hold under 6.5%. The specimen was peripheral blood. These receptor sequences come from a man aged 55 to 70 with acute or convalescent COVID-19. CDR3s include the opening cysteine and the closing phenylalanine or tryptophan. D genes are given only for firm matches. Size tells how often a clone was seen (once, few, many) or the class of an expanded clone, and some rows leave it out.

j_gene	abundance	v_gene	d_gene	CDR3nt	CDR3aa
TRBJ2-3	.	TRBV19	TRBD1	TGTGCCAGTAGTGAACAGGGGGCTACAATGACAGATACGCAGTATTTT	CASSEQGATMTDTQYF
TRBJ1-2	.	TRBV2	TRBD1	TGTGCCAGCAATAACGACAGGGGCGGAAACTATGGCTACACCTTC	CASNNDRGGNYGYTF
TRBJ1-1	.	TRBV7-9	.	TGTGCCAGCAGCGAATTCCCTGAGGAGAGACACACTGAAGCTTTCTTT	CASSEFPEERHTEAFF
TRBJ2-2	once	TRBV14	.	TGTGCCAGCAGCCAAGTAAGCAGGCCGAACACCGGGGAGCTGTTTTTT	CASSQVSRPNTGELFF
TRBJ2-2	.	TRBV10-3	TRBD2	TGTGCCATCAGTGAGTCAACGGGAGGGCCCTCCGGGGAGCTGTTTTTT	CAISESTGGPSGELFF
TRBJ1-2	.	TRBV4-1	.	TGCGCCAGCAGCCAAGGCATGGACGGGAGAGCTAACTATGGCTACACCTTC	CASSQGMDGRANYGYTF
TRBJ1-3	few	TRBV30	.	TGTGCCTGGAGTGATAGTGGAAACACCATATATTTT	CAWSDSGNTIYF
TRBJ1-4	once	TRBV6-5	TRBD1	TGTGCCAGCAGTTACTCTGGAGGGTCAGGGGGGGAAAAACTGTTTTTT	CASSYSGGSGGEKLFF
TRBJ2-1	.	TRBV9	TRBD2	TGTGCCAGCAGCGAGCGGGGAAGGTCCAATGAGCAGTTCTTC	CASSERGRSNEQFF
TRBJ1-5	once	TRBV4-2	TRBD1	TGTGCCAGCAGCCCCTCGACAGGGCCTCCTCAGCCCCAGCATTTT	CASSPSTGPPQPQHF
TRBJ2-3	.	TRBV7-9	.	TGTGCCAGCAGCTTTAGTGGACTTAGCACAGATACGCAGTATTTT	CASSFSGLSTDTQYF
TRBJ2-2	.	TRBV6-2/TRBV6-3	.	TGTGCCAGCAGTTTTACGAACACCGGGGAGCTGTTTTTT	CASSFTNTGELFF
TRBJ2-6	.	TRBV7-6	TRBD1	TGTGCCAGCAGCTTGAGGCCGGGACAGGGATCTGATGGGGCCAACGTCCTGACTTTC	CASSLRPGQGSDGANVLTF
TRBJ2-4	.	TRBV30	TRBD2	TGTGCCTGGACCGCGGGGGAACTAGCCAAAAACATTCAGTACTTC	CAWTAGELAKNIQYF
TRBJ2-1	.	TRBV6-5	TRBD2	TGTGCCACAATGGCGGGAGGGCCCGGTGAGCAGTTCTTC	CATMAGGPGEQFF
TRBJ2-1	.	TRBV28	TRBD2	TGTGCCAGCAGTTTATCTTGGCGGGAGGACAATGAGCAGTTCTTC	CASSLSWREDNEQFF
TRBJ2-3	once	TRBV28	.	TGTGCCAGCAGTTTTAGTGCCCCAGCGCGGGATACGCAGTATTTT	CASSFSAPARDTQYF
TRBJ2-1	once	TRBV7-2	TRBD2	TGTGCCAGCAGCCCCCGGGGGGGCCCGGGCAATGAGCAGTTCTTC	CASSPRGGPGNEQFF
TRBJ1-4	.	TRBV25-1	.	TGTGCCACAGACGGGGGGTCTGGAGAAAAACTGTTTTTT	CATDGGSGEKLFF
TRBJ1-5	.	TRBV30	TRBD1	TGTGCCTGGAGTATGACAGGGGGCCAGCCCCAGCATTTT	CAWSMTGGQPQHF
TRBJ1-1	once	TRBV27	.	TGTGCCAGCAGTTTATCGATCATGACAGCCTCTGAAGCTTTCTTT	CASSLSIMTASEAFF
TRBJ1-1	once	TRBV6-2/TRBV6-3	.	TGTGCCAGCAGCTTACAGGGTTTCAACACTGAAGCTTTCTTT	CASSLQGFNTEAFF
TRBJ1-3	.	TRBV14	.	TGTGCCAGCAGCCAAGATCAAATTGGCGGAAGCTCTGGAAACACCATATATTTT	CASSQDQIGGSSGNTIYF
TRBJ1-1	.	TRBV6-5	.	TGTGCCAGCAGTTACTCGAGGGAGAACACTGAAGCTTTCTTT	CASSYSRENTEAFF
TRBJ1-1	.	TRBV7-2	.	TGTGCCAGCAGCTTGACAGACAGCCCAATGAACACTGAAGCTTTCTTT	CASSLTDSPMNTEAFF
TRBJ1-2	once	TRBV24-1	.	TGTGCCACCAGTGATTTGGCGGATGGCTACACCTTC	CATSDLADGYTF
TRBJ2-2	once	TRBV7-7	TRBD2	TGTGCTAGCAGCCCGCAAACTAGCGGTCCGACCGCACCCGGGGAGCTGTTTTTT	CASSPQTSGPTAPGELFF
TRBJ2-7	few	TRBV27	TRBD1	TGTGCCACCAGACAGGGCTACGAGCAGTACTTC	CATRQGYEQYF
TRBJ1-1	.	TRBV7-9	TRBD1	TGTGCCAGCAGCTCGGGACAGGGGGTGAACACTGAAGCTTTCTTT	CASSSGQGVNTEAFF
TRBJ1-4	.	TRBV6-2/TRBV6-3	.	TGTGCCAGCCGCCAGGACTTGAATGATGTAAAACTGTTTTTT	CASRQDLNDVKLFF
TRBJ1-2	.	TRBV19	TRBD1	TGTGCCAGTATTGAACCGGGACAGGGAAACGGCTACACCTTC	CASIEPGQGNGYTF
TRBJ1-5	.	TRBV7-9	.	TGTGCCAGCAGCTTAGCGGTTGTATCTGGAGAAAATCAGCCCCAGCATTTT	CASSLAVVSGENQPQHF
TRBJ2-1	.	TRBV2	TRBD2	TGTGCCAGCAGGTTAATAGCGGGAGTATCAAGGAATGAGCAGTTCTTC	CASRLIAGVSRNEQFF
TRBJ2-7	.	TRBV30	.	TGTGCCTGGAATCAGGGGAGGGTTGGCGAGCAGTACTTC	CAWNQGRVGEQYF
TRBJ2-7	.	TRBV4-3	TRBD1	TGCGCCAGCAGCCAAGATCAGGGGGCCACGGGAGAGCAGTACTTC	CASSQDQGATGEQYF
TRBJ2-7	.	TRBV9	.	TGTGCCAGCAGCGTAGAGGACACGTCCTACGAGCAGTACTTC	CASSVEDTSYEQYF
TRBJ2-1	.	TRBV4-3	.	TGCGCCAGCAGCCCGACGGGGATTTTGGGTGAGCAGTTCTTC	CASSPTGILGEQFF
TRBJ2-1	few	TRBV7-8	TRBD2	TGTGCCAGCAGCCCTGCCGGGACTAGCTGGAGTGAGCAGTTCTTC	CASSPAGTSWSEQFF
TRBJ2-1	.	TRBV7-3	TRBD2	TGTGCCAGCAGCTTAGCTAGCGGGAGAAATGAGCAGTTCTTC	CASSLASGRNEQFF
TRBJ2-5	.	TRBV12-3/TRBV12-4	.	TGTGCCAGCAGTTTACAGTTCCAAGAGACCCAGTACTTC	CASSLQFQETQYF
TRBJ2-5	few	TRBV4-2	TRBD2	TGTGCCAGCAGCCTTGGACTAGCGGGAGGGGGTGGAGGACAAGAGACCCAGTACTTC	CASSLGLAGGGGGQETQYF
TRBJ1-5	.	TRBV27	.	TGTGCCAGCAGTTTCGACAAGAATCAGCCCCAGCATTTT	CASSFDKNQPQHF
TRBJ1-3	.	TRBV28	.	TGTGCCAGCAGTAGTCCGGGGAGAAGAGACACCATATATTTT	CASSSPGRRDTIYF
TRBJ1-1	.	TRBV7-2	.	TGTGCCAGCAGCCATTTAAGTAGAAACACTGAAGCTTTCTTT	CASSHLSRNTEAFF
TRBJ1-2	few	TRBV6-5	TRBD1	TGTGCCAGCAGCCAGGACAGGGAAGTCGGGGGCTACACCTTC	CASSQDREVGGYTF
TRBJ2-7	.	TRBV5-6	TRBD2	TGTGCCAGCAGCTGGGAACGGACTAGCTCCTACGAGCAGTACTTC	CASSWERTSSYEQYF
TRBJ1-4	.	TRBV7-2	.	TGTGCCAGCAGCTTAGGAGGGGAGGCGGGAGAAAAACTGTTTTTT	CASSLGGEAGEKLFF
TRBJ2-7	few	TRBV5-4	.	TGTGCCAGCAGCTCTGGACTCACGACACCTGACTACGAGCAGTACTTC	CASSSGLTTPDYEQYF
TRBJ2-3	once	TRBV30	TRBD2	TGTGCCTGGAGCCCGACTAGCGGGAGTTCGCAGTATTTT	CAWSPTSGSSQYF
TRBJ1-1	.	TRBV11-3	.	TGTGCCAGCAGCTTAGGTAGAATGAACACTGAAGCTTTCTTT	CASSLGRMNTEAFF
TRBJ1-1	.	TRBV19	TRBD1	TGTGCCAGTACCCAACTGACAGGGCTTACTGAAGCTTTCTTT	CASTQLTGLTEAFF
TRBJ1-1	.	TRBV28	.	TGTGCCAGCAGGTTATCTTCATCCCAGGGTGGCACTGAAGCTTTCTTT	CASRLSSSQGGTEAFF
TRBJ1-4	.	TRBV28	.	TGTGCCAGCGTCCCCTCTTTTTGGGGGCGTAAGGAAAAACTGTTTTTT	CASVPSFWGRKEKLFF
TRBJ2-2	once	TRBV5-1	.	TGCGCCAGCAGCTTGGCCTTGGGACAAAGTAAGAACACCGGGGAGCTGTTTTTT	CASSLALGQSKNTGELFF
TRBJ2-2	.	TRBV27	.	TGTGCCAGCAGTACAGGCGGGGAGCTGTTTTTT	CASSTGGELFF
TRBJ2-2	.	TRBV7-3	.	TGTGCCAGCAGCCCCCGTTTTCTTTCGAACACCGGGGAGCTGTTTTTT	CASSPRFLSNTGELFF